The clone carrying this T cell receptor beta chain was detected a few times. Antigen: not known. The investigators reverse transcribed all of the isolated RNA, so they sequenced expressed TCRB transcripts. Here immunoSEQ multiplex PCR was the method, and the copy in TCRdb shows in-frame clones only, minus some. The sample contains 150,000 to 180,000 clones, 8.5% to 14% of which appear only once. A single heparinised draw of roughly 120 mL on average was taken per donor. This entry comes from a study of beta chain features in type 1 diabetes. Across the whole study: Patients shared similar age, gender and cell yields with healthy donors.

Trimming pared 5 bases from V and 4 bases from J, leaving 12 bases between. Germline V gene data show CDR1 as SGHTA and CDR2 as FQGNSA. CDR3 length: 14 amino acids. The study's findings and limits: In comparison with healthy donors, patients had naive, central memory and Treg TCRB repertoires that appeared more similar.

This sequence joins TRBV7-2 and TRBJ2-1; D might be TRBD1 (5 bases). The sequenced material came from central memory CD4+ T cells from blood. This receptor was obtained from a man between 18 and 35 years old in good health. CDR3 nucleotide sequence: TGTGCCAGCAGCCCAGGGCGTATTTACAATGAGCAGTTCTTC. Translated, it gives CASSPGRIYNEQFF.